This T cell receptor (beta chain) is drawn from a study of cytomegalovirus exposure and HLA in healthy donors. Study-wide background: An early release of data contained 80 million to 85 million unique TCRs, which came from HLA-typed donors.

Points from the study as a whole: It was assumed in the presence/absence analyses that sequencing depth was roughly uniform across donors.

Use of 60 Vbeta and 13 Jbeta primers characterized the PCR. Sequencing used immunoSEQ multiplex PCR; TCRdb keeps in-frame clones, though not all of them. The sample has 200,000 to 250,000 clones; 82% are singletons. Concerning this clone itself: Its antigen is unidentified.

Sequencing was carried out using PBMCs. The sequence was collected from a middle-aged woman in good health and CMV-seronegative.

CDR3 DNA: TGTGCCTGGAGTGTACACAGGGATTATGGCTACACCTTC. This translates into CAWSVHRDYGYTF. The V gene is TRBV30, the J gene TRBJ1-2; D may be TRBD1 (6 bases). This CDR3 is built from 13 residues. V was trimmed by 0 bases and J by 5 bases, leaving 10 bases between them. Germline V gene sequence: CDR1 GTSNPN, CDR2 SVGIG (reference sequence).